This is a list of T cell receptor beta chains from one sample in a study of HIV-infected patients and healthy controls. Via MiXCR, TCRdb re-called the 5' RACE reads, giving one row per CDR3 protein. There are 17,000 or so distinct CDR3 sequences in the sample; about 5% occur only once, and 1.9% lies in the top ten. Specimen: blood. The origin of the receptors is an adult in good health. CDR3s include the opening cysteine and the closing phenylalanine or tryptophan. Each record gives: CDR3 DNA, CDR3 protein, D gene, clone size, CDR3 length, V gene, J gene. A D gene is named only where the DNA matches it firmly. Size is stated for part of the rows, as once, few or many counts, or as a class when the clone is expanded.

TGTGCCAGCAGTTCCTATCGGGACACCTATAGCAATCAGCCCCAGCATTTT	CASSSYRDTYSNQPQHF	NA	NA	17	TRBV6-2/TRBV6-3	TRBJ1-5
TGTGCCAGCAGTTTTCAGGGAAGAGAGACCCAGTACTTC	CASSFQGRETQYF	NA	many	13	TRBV28	TRBJ2-5
TGTGCCAGCAGCTCCCTCCGGGGGCTAGGGGAGACCCAGTACTTC	CASSSLRGLGETQYF	NA	many	15	TRBV11-2	TRBJ2-5
TGTGCCAGCAGCTTAGACGGGCTGACGGAGCAGAATTCACCCCTCCACTTT	CASSLDGLTEQNSPLHF	NA	many	17	TRBV7-9	TRBJ1-6
TGCAGTGCTAGAGAAAGCAGGGGCCATGAAAAACTGTTTTTT	CSARESRGHEKLFF	NA	many	14	TRBV20-1	TRBJ1-4
TGTGCCAGCAGTTACGTACAGGGGAGTCAGCCCCAGCATTTT	CASSYVQGSQPQHF	TRBD1	many	14	TRBV6-5	TRBJ1-5
TGTGCCAGCAGCCAGAAGGGGGGGTCCATATCTTACAATGAGCAGTTCTTC	CASSQKGGSISYNEQFF	NA	many	17	TRBV5-6	TRBJ2-1
TGTGCCAGCAGCTTCGGCAGAAATGAAAAACTGTTTTTT	CASSFGRNEKLFF	NA	many	13	TRBV7-4	TRBJ1-4
TGTGCCAGCAGCGTACTAGCGGGGGGGCGGGGATTAACAGATACGCAGTATTTT	CASSVLAGGRGLTDTQYF	TRBD2	many	18	TRBV7-2	TRBJ2-3
TGTGCCAGCAGCTTAGGTGGGACTACCTACTACAATGAGCAGTTCTTC	CASSLGGTTYYNEQFF	TRBD2	many	16	TRBV7-9	TRBJ2-1
TGCGCCAGCAGCCCGAAGATCACAGGTGAAGCTTTCTTT	CASSPKITGEAFF	NA	many	13	TRBV5-1	TRBJ1-1
TGTGCCAGTCACCACATGGGCGGAAACACTGAAGCTTTCTTT	CASHHMGGNTEAFF	NA	many	14	TRBV6-2/TRBV6-3	TRBJ1-1
TGCAGCGTTGAATCGGGCCATGGGAGCAATCAGCCCCAGCATTTT	CSVESGHGSNQPQHF	NA	few	15	TRBV29-1	TRBJ1-5
TGTGCCAGCAGCTCTCGCCGGGGCGGGGTGCGAACAGATACGCAGTATTTT	CASSSRRGGVRTDTQYF	NA	many	17	TRBV11-2	TRBJ2-3
TGTGCCAGCAGCTTAGCGGTAGAGGGACAGCCCCAGCATTTT	CASSLAVEGQPQHF	NA	many	14	TRBV7-8	TRBJ1-5
TGTGCCAGCAGCTTAGGGGCAGGGGAGGATAGAAACACTGAAGCTTTCTTT	CASSLGAGEDRNTEAFF	NA	many	17	TRBV7-8	TRBJ1-1
TGTGCCAGCAGCTCGGCTCCCCTCACAGATACGCAGTATTTT	CASSSAPLTDTQYF	NA	many	14	TRBV7-2	TRBJ2-3
TGTGCCGTACTCCCACCCGGGGCAGGGAAGGTTGGCGAGACACAGTACTTC	CAVLPPGAGKVGETQYF	NA	NA	17	TRBV28	TRBJ2-5
TGTGCCAGCAGCCAAGAGGGAGTTACCTACGAGCAGTACTTC	CASSQEGVTYEQYF	NA	many	14	TRBV3-1	TRBJ2-7
TGCAGCGTTACGGACGGCGGGGAGACCCAGTACTTC	CSVTDGGETQYF	NA	medium-sized	12	TRBV29-1	TRBJ2-5
TGTGCCAGCCGCGACCAGGAGAACACTGAAGCTTTCTTT	CASRDQENTEAFF	NA	many	13	TRBV2	TRBJ1-1
TGTGCCAGCAGCTTAGGGGGACAGCGCACAGATACGCAGTATTTT	CASSLGGQRTDTQYF	TRBD1	many	15	TRBV7-2	TRBJ2-3
TGCGCCAGCAGCCCTTTCGACATCGACTTACAGCCCCAGCATTTT	CASSPFDIDLQPQHF	NA	few	15	TRBV4-1	TRBJ1-5
TGTGCCAGCAGGCGCCCCCCCACGAATGAGCAGTTCTTC	CASRRPPTNEQFF	NA	medium-sized	13	TRBV6-1	TRBJ2-1
TGTGCCAGCAGTGAAGCGGGCCACCTACAGGGGAAGGAGCAGTTCTTC	CASSEAGHLQGKEQFF	TRBD1	many	16	TRBV2	TRBJ2-1
TGTGCCAGCAGTCCGGGACAGCCTGGGGAAAAACTGTTTTTT	CASSPGQPGEKLFF	TRBD1	NA	14	TRBV12-3/TRBV12-4	TRBJ1-4
TGTGCCAGCAGCCCCCTGGACGGACGGGAAGATACGCAGTATTTT	CASSPLDGREDTQYF	NA	many	15	TRBV11-2	TRBJ2-3